This passage covers 11 T cell receptor beta chains from one sample sequenced in a study of Tregs in tolerant kidney transplant recipients. No antigens are known for them. Assay: immunoSEQ multiplex PCR; the TCRdb copy retains only in-frame clones and omits some. The sample contains under 50,000 clones, nearly 97% of which appear only once. Sequenced material: Tregs from blood cultured with allogeneic cells. These receptors were taken from a human donor in good health.

This chain joins TRBV27 and TRBJ2-1, with D possibly being TRBD2 (5 bases). V shed 2 bases and J shed 0 bases, with 14 bases lying between them. Germline V gene sequence: CDR1 MNHEY, CDR2 SMNVEV (reference sequence). The CDR3 is 17 residues long. The CDR3 here is CASSLGWERDSYNEQFF. CDR3 nucleotide sequence: TGTGCCAGCAGTTTAGGGTGGGAGCGAGACTCCTACAATGAGCAGTTCTTC.

This chain joins TRBV2 and TRBJ1-1; the D gene is possibly TRBD1 (5 bases). Per the germline V gene, CDR1 is SNHLY and CDR2 is FYNNEI. This CDR3 has 14 residues. Trimming removed 2 bases at V and 4 bases at J, with 11 bases between. The CDR3 spells CASSEQGMGTEAFF. The CDR3, as DNA: TGTGCCAGCAGTGAACAGGGTATGGGCACTGAAGCTTTCTTT.

V is TRBV5-1 and J is TRBJ1-1; D is unresolved. Trimming pared 3 bases from V and 0 bases from J, leaving 6 bases between. Germline V lookup: CDR1 SGHRS, CDR2 YFSETQ. The length of the CDR3 is 13 residues. The CDR3 DNA reads as TGCGCCAGCAGCTCCCAATTGAACACTGAAGCTTTCTTT. Translated: CASSSQLNTEAFF.

The chain couples TRBV7-2 to TRBJ2-1; 10 bases align to TRBD1. The CDR3 sequence is 15 residues long. Germline CDR1 reads SGHTA; CDR2 reads FQGNSA. The V gene end was trimmed by 3 bases and the J gene end by 4 bases; junction bases not matched to a gene: 3. The chain's CDR3 is CASSFGTGVYNEQFF. Here the CDR3 DNA reads TGTGCCAGCAGCTTCGGGACAGGGGTGTACAATGAGCAGTTCTTC.

The chain is built from TRBV30 and TRBJ1-4; weak D call: TRBD1 (6 bases). From germline, CDR1 is GTSNPN and CDR2 SVGIG (reference sequence). CDR3 length equals 12 residues. Trimming took off 3 bases at V and 13 bases at J, with 15 bases between the two ends. CDR3 region: CAWRPGAGGLFF. DNA of the CDR3: TGTGCCTGGAGGCCAGGGGCCGGTGGACTGTTTTTT.

This rearrangement joins TRBV7-9 to TRBJ2-3, with D perhaps matching TRBD2 (6 bases). V was pared by 5 bases and J by 5 bases, with 17 bases between. Per germline, CDR1 SEHNR and CDR2 FQNEAQ (reference sequence). There are 15 residues in the CDR3. For the CDR3, the DNA is TGTGCCAGCAGCGGAACTAGCAGGAGACGAGATACGCAGTATTTT. Translated: CASSGTSRRRDTQYF.

V and J are TRBV19 and TRBJ2-3; 16 positions agree with TRBD2. The CDR3 covers 18 residues. V shed 5 bases, J shed 3 bases, and the junction held 8 bases outside the gene matches. Germline lookup yields CDR1 LNHDA and CDR2 SQIVND (reference sequence). This CDR3 is CASSALGLAGGQTDTQYF. CDR3 nucleotide sequence: TGTGCCAGTAGTGCCCTGGGACTAGCGGGGGGGCAGACAGATACGCAGTATTTT.

The rearrangement uses TRBV14 and TRBJ1-1, with D tentatively TRBD1 (6 bases). CDR1 and CDR2 from the germline V gene are SGHDN and FVKESK. This CDR3 is 18 amino acids long. V shed 4 bases and J shed 0 bases, with 21 bases lying between them. The CDR3 DNA reads TGTGCCAGCAGCCGAACCGAGGCAGGGACATTCATGAACACTGAAGCTTTCTTT. As protein: CASSRTEAGTFMNTEAFF.

This clone has just one count. The CDR3 is CASSFPDLYNEKLFF. The CDR3 DNA sequence: TGTGCCAGCAGTTTTCCCGACTTATATAATGAAAAACTGTTTTTT. The chain combines TRBV28 with TRBJ1-4, with no clear D. V lost 3 bases and J 4 bases, leaving 12 bases between the germline ends. CDR3 size: 15 residues. Germline CDR1 reads MDHEN; CDR2 reads SYDVKM.

This sequence joins TRBV27 and TRBJ1-3; unclear D gene. CDR3 length equals 19 residues. The V end lost 2 bases, the J end lost 3 bases, and 23 bases lay between the germline ends. The germline gives CDR1 MNHEY, CDR2 SMNVEV (reference sequence). The chain's CDR3 is CASSLKWVPGSVDGNTIYF. The CDR3 DNA is TGTGCCAGCAGTTTAAAGTGGGTACCGGGAAGTGTGGATGGAAACACCATATATTTT.

The gene calls are TRBV5-4 and TRBJ2-1; possibly TRBD2 for D (7 bases). Germline values: CDR1 SGHNT, CDR2 YYREEE (reference sequence). This CDR3 contains 16 residues. Trimming removed 0 bases from V and 3 bases from J, with 13 bases in between. The CDR3 DNA reads TGTGCCAGCAGCTTGGTAGGGGGGGGATACTACAATGAGCAGTTCTTC. Its protein is CASSLVGGGYYNEQFF.